A single sample is the source of the 11 T cell receptor beta chains below, sequenced in a study of tumor-infiltrating lymphocytes in primary liver carcinoma. It was unsorted whole blood that yielded blood RNA, and germline DNA was also extracted. Using a constant-region primer together with ProtoScript II reverse transcriptase, TCR beta cDNA was made from roughly 520 ng of total RNA. Investigators got TCR beta libraries out of three nested multiplex PCR rounds, done with slightly modified ARM-PCR. The first two PCR rounds, roughly 10 cycles each, used TRBV1-TRBV30 forward primers and a C-beta reverse primer. A single record per CDR3 protein comes from TCRdb applying MiXCR to the multiplex PCR reads. This repertoire shows approximately 330,000 distinct CDR3 sequences, about two thirds found once; its top ten account for roughly 6%. Source material: peripheral blood. These receptor sequences come from a man between 40 and 49 years old with primary liver carcinoma and hepatitis B virus infection.

This clonotype was picked up many times. The V and J genes are TRBV6-2 or TRBV6-3 and TRBJ2-7; 11 bases fit TRBD2. Germline V gives CDR1 MNHEY, CDR2 SVGEGT. This CDR3 comprises 16 residues. Losses at the gene ends were 2 bases for V and 2 bases for J; bases not matched to a gene: 5. CDR3 nucleotide sequence: TGTGCCAGCAGTTACGGCAGACTAGCGGGGACCTACGAGCAGTACTTC. This gives the protein CASSYGRLAGTYEQYF.

The sample holds many counts of this clonotype. This chain joins TRBV4-1 and TRBJ2-2; a possible D gene is TRBD1 (6 bases). With 1 base removed from V and 1 base from J, the gap between germline ends came to 7 bases. The CDR3 totals 15 residues. CDR1 is MGHRA, CDR2 YSYEKL, per germline. The CDR3 DNA reads as TGCGCCAGCAGCCAAGTAGGGGGGAACACCGGGGAGCTGTTTTTT. Protein: CASSQVGGNTGELFF.

As regards this clonotype: A much larger clone differs by one base, so this may be a read error. V and J are TRBV6-1 and TRBJ2-3, with D possibly matching TRBD2 (6 bases). CDR1 and CDR2 (germline): MNHNS, SASEGT. The CDR3 sequence is 15 residues long. The CDR3: CASSAGDSVLDRQYF. In DNA form, the CDR3 reads TGTGCCAGCAGTGCGGGGGATAGCGTTTTGGATAGGCAGTATTTT.

As regards this clonotype: This may be a read error: a much more frequent sequence differs by one nucleotide. Likely a read error: the CDR3 ends without its conserved phenylalanine or tryptophan. The V gene is TRBV6-5, the J gene TRBJ2-2; a possible D gene is TRBD2 (6 bases). V was pared by 6 bases and J by 6 bases, with 14 bases between. CDR1 MNHEY and CDR2 SVGAGI come from the germline V gene. This CDR3 is 14 amino acids long. CDR3 nucleotide sequence: TGTGCCAGCAGACCTACCGGGAGCCCCGGGGAGCTGTTTATT. Amino acid sequence: CASRPTGSPGELFI.

In regard to this clonotype: Its ends do not fully match the called genes, so a read error is possible. This chain connects TRBV11-2 to TRBJ2-3, with TRBD2 identical over 15 bases. Germline V lookup: CDR1 SGHAT, CDR2 FQNNGV. The CDR3 has 18 residues. The CDR3: CASSHGLAGGPSTDMQYF. The CDR3 bases are TGCGCCAGTAGCCACGGACTAGCGGGAGGGCCTAGCACAGATATGCAGTATTTT.

As concerns this clonotype: A much larger clone lies a single base off, so this may be a read error. The J gene is TRBJ2-5, the V gene TRBV12-3 or TRBV12-4; 8 bases fit TRBD1. CDR3 length: 13 amino acids. CDR3 residues: CASTKQGGESQYF. The CDR3 DNA sequence: TGTGCCAGCACCAAACAGGGGGGAGAGAGCCAGTACTTC.

The chain employs TRBV6-1 and TRBJ2-7, with 11 bases aligning to TRBD1. This CDR3 spans 15 amino acids. V shed 6 bases, J shed 6 bases, and the junction held 10 bases outside the gene matches. Germline assignment: CDR1 MNHNS and CDR2 SASEGT. The DNA for the CDR3 is TGTGCCAGCAGCCTGGAGTGGACAGGGGGCTCCGAGCAGTACTTC. This sequence encodes CASSLEWTGGSEQYF.

This chain uses TRBV2 with TRBJ2-1; 8 nucleotides align to TRBD2. CDR3 length equals 13 residues. The junction had 7 bases not matched to a gene; V was cut back by 11 bases and J by 4 bases. Germline loops: CDR1 SNHLY, CDR2 FYNNEI. The CDR3 nucleotides read TGTGCCGGAGCGGGAGAATCGTACAATGAGCAGTTCTTC. Residues: CAGAGESYNEQFF.

On this clonotype itself: One base away lies a much larger clone, so this may be a sequencing read error. The rearrangement joins TRBV4-2 to TRBJ1-6; 8 bases line up with TRBD1. The CDR3 totals 15 residues. The germline gives CDR1 LGHNA, CDR2 YNFKEQ. Here the CDR3 reads CASGQEGTGQSPLHF. CDR3 sequence (DNA): TGTGCCAGCGGCCAAGAAGGGACAGGTCAATCACCCCTCCACTTT.

In regard to this clonotype: Likely a read error: the CDR3 ends without its conserved phenylalanine or tryptophan. The J gene is TRBJ2-7, the V gene TRBV11-2; D gene unclear. Germline CDR1 is SGHAT and CDR2 is FQNNGV. The CDR3 totals 12 residues. DNA of the CDR3: TGTGCTAGCAGCGCGACGGACTACGAGCAGTACTTA. The encoded protein is CASSATDYEQYL.

Comment on this clonotype: This may come from a read error, since a much larger clone is one base off. The chain recombines TRBV6-5 with TRBJ2-5; D not resolved. V lost 3 bases and J lost 5, with 19 bases in between. Germline V gene data show CDR1 as MNHEY and CDR2 as SVGAGI. This CDR3 has 16 amino acids. The CDR3 sequence is CASSYYRPSARETQYF. CDR3 nucleotide sequence: TGTGCCAGCAGTTATTACCGGCCCAGCGCTCGGGAGACCCAGTACTTC.